This T cell receptor (beta chain) stems from a study of T cell repertoires in cytomegalovirus infection. Overall study: Signatures in public TCR beta sequences pointed to both CMV infection and matching HLA type.

This CDR3 has 13 amino acids. Germline CDR1 is SGHNT and CDR2 is YENEEA. Trimming cost V 6 bases and J 4 bases, with 11 bases left between them. MiXCR, run by TCRdb on the reads, gives a single entry per CDR3 protein. The sample records fewer than 550,000 distinct CDR3 sequences, about a third being singletons. Only one count was recorded for this clonotype. The specimen sequenced was PBMCs. The sequence was obtained from a human donor in good health (CMV status not recorded). Some clones in this sample may be carry-over from other donors' samples. The chain combines TRBV11-3 with TRBJ2-3, with D possibly matching TRBD1 (6 bases). In DNA, the CDR3 is TGTGCCAGCAGTTCCGGGACATCAGATACGCAGTATTTT. Protein product: CASSSGTSDTQYF.